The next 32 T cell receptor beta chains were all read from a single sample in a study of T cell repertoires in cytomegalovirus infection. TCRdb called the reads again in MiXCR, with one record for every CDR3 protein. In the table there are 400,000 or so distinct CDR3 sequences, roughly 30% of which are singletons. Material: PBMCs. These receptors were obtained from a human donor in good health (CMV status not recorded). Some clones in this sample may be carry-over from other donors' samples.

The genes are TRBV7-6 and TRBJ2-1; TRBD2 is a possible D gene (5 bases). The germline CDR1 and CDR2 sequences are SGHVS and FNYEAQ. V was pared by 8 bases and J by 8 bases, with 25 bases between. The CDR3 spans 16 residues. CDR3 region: CASGESGRVSLDEQFF. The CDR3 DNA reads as TGTGCCAGCGGAGAGAGCGGCCGAGTGTCCCTCGATGAGCAGTTCTTC.

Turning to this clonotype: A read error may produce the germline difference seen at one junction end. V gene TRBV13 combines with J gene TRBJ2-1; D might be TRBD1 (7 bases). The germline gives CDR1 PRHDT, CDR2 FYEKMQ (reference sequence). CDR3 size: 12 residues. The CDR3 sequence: CASNRGPGEQVF. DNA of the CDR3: TGTGCCAGCAATAGGGGGCCGGGGGAGCAGGTCTTC.

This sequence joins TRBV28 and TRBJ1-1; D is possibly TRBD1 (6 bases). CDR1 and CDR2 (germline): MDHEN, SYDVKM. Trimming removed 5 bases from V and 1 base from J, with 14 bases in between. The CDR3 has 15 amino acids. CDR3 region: CASSMGGGGNTEAFF. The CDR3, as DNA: TGTGCCAGCAGTATGGGAGGGGGAGGGAACACTGAAGCTTTCTTT.

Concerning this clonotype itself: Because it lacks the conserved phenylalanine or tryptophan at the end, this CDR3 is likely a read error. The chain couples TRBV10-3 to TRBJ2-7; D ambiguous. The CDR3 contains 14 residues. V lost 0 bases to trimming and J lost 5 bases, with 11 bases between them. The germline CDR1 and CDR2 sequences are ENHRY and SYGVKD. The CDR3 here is CAISESTTYNEQYL. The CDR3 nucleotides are TGTGCCATCAGTGAGTCGACGACTTACAACGAGCAGTACTTA.

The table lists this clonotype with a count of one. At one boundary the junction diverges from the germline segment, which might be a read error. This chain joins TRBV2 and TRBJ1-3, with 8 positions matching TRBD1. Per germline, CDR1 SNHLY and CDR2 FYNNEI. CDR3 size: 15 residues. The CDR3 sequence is CASTEGQGRGNTIYF. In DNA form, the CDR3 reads TGTGCCAGCACTGAAGGACAGGGAAGGGGAAACACCATATATTTT.

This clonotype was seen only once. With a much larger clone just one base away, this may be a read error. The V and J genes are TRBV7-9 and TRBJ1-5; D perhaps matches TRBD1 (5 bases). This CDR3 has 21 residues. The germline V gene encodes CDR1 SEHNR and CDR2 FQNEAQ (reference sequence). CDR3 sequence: CASILATGQVDFVGFNQPQHF. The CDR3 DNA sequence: TGTGCCAGCATCTTAGCGACGGGGCAGGTTGATTTTGTGGGTTTTAATCAGCCCCAGCATTTT.

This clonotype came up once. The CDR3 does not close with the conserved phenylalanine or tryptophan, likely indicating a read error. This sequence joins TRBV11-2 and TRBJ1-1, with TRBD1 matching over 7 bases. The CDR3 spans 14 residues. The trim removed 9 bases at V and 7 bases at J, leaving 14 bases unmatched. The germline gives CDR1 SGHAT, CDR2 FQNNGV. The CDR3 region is CARRFNRGTLEAFL. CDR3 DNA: TGTGCCAGAAGATTTAACAGGGGCACCCTTGAAGCTTTCTTG.

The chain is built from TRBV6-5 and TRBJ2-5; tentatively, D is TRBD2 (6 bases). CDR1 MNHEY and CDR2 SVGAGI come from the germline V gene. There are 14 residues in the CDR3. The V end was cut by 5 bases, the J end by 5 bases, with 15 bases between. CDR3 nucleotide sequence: TGTGCCAGCAGTCCACTTCGGGGGAGGGAGACCCAGTACTTC. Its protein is CASSPLRGRETQYF.

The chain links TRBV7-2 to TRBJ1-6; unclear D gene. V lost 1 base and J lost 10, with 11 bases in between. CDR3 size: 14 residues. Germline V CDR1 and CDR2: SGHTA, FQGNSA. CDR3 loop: CASSLEAGESPLHF. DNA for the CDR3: TGTGCCAGCAGCTTAGAAGCCGGGGAATCACCCCTCCACTTT.

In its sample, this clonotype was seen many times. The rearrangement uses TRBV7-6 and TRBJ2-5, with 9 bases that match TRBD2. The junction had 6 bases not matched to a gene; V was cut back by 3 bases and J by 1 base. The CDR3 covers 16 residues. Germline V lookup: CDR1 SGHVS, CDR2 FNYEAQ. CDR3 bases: TGTGCCAGCAGCTTCGGCGGCGGGGGGGCCCAAGAGACCCAGTACTTC. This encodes CASSFGGGGAQETQYF.

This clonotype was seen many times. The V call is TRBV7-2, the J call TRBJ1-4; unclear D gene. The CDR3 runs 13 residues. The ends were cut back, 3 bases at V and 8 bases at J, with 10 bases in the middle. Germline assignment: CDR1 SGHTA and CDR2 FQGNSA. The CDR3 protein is CASSLGGWEKLFF. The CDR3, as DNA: TGTGCCAGCAGCTTGGGAGGGTGGGAAAAACTGTTTTTT.

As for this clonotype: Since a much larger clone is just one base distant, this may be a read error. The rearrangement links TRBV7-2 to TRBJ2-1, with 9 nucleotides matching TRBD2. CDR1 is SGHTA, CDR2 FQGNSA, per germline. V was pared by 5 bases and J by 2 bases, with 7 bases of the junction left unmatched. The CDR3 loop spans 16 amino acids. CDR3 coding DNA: TGTGCCAGCAGCCCCCTAGCGGGGACCACCTACAATGAGCAGTTCTTC. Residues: CASSPLAGTTYNEQFF.

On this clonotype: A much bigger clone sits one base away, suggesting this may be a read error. The CDR3 protein is CASSLFTGRLGGEMFF. Written as DNA, the CDR3 is TGTGCCAGCAGCTTATTTACAGGGAGGTTGGGCGGGGAGATGTTTTTT. The rearrangement links TRBV7-2 to TRBJ2-2; D is tentatively TRBD1 or TRBD2 (6 bases each). This CDR3 has 16 residues. Germline V gene lookup returns CDR1 SGHTA and CDR2 FQGNSA.

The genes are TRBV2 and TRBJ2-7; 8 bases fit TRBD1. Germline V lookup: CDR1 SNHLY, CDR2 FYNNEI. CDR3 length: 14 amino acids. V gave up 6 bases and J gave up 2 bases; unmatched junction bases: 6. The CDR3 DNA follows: TGTGCCAGCAGGAGTCAGGGGGCCCCCTACGAGCAGTACTTC. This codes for CASRSQGAPYEQYF. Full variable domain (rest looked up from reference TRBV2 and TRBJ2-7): EPEVTQTPSHQVTQMGQEVILRCVPISNHLYFYWYRQILGQKVEFLVSFYNNEISEKSEIFDDQFSVERPDGSNFTLKIRSTKLEDSAMYFCASRSQGAPYEQYFGPGTRLTVT.

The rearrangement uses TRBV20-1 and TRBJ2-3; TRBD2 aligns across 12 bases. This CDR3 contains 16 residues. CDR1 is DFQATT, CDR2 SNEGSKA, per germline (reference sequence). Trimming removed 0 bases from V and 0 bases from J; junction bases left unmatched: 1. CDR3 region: CSARDGLAGSTDTQYF. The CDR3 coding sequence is TGCAGTGCTAGAGATGGACTAGCGGGGAGCACAGATACGCAGTATTTT.

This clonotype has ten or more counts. As DNA, the CDR3 is TGTGCCAGCAGCTTAGCGGGGGGAAAGATTTACGAGCAGTACTTC. Encoded protein: CASSLAGGKIYEQYF. The chain carries TRBV7-2 and TRBJ2-7; tentatively, D is TRBD2 (6 bases). Trimming pared 0 bases from V and 4 bases from J, leaving 13 bases between. This CDR3 is 15 amino acids long. Germline CDR1 and CDR2: SGHTA and FQGNSA. The variable domain in full, with the rest retrieved from reference TRBV7-2 and TRBJ2-7, is GAGVSQSPSNKVTEKGKDVELRCDPISGHTALYWYRQSLGQGLEFLIYFQGNSAPDKSGLPSDRFSAERTGGSVSTLTIQRTQQEDSAVYLCASSLAGGKIYEQYFGPGTRLTVT.

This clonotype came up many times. CDR3 coding DNA: TGTGCCAGCAGCTCCAGGGGGGGGTACACCGGGGAGCTGTTTTTT. This codes for CASSSRGGYTGELFF. V is TRBV7-2 and J is TRBJ2-2; D possibly matches TRBD1 or TRBD2 (7 bases each). CDR3 length: 15 residues. V dropped 4 bases and J dropped 3 bases, with 12 bases sitting between them. Per germline, CDR1 SGHTA and CDR2 FQGNSA. The complete variable domain, with remaining parts taken from reference TRBV7-2 and TRBJ2-2, reads GAGVSQSPSNKVTEKGKDVELRCDPISGHTALYWYRQSLGQGLEFLIYFQGNSAPDKSGLPSDRFSAERTGGSVSTLTIQRTQQEDSAVYLCASSSRGGYTGELFFGEGSRLTVL.

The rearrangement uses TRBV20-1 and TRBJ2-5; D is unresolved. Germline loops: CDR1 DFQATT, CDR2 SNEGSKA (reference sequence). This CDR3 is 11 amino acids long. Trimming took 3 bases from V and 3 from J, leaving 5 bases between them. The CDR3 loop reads CSASRKETQYF. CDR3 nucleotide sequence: TGCAGTGCTAGCAGGAAAGAGACCCAGTACTTC.

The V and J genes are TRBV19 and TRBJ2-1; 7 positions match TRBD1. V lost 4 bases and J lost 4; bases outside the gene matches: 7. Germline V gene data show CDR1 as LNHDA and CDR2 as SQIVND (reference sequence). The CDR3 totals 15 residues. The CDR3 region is CASSNTPGQYNEQFF. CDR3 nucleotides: TGTGCCAGTAGTAATACTCCGGGACAGTACAATGAGCAGTTCTTC.

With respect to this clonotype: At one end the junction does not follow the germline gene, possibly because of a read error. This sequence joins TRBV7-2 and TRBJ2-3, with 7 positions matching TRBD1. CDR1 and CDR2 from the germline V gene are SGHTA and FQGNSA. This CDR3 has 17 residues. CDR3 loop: CASSVEAQGVGTDTPYF. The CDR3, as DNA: TGTGCCAGCAGCGTGGAGGCTCAGGGTGTCGGGACAGATACGCCGTATTTT.

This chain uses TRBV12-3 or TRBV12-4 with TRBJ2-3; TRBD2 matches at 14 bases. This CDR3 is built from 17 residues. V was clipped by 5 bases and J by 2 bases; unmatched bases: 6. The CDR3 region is CASSPTSGGGVTDTQYF. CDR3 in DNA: TGTGCCAGCAGTCCGACTAGCGGGGGGGGGGTCACAGATACGCAGTATTTT.

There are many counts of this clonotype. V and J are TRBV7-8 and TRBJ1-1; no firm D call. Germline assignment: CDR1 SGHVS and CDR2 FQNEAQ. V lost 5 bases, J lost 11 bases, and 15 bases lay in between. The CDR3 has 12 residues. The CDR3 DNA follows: TGTGCCAGCAGCCTGGACTCTACGAGCGCTTTCTTT. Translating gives CASSLDSTSAFF.

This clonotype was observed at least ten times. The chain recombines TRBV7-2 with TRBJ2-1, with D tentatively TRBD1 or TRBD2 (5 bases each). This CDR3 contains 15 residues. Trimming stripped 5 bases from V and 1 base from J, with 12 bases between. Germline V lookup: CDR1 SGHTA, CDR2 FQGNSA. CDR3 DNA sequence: TGTGCCAGCAGCGGGACCGGTGGTTCCTACAATGAGCAGTTCTTC. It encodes CASSGTGGSYNEQFF.

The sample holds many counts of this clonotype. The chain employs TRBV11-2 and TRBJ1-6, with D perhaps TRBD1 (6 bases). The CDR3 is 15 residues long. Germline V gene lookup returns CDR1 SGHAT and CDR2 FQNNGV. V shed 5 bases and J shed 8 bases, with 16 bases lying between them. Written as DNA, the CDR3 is TGTGCCAGCAGCATGGGAGGGGGGGCGTATTCACCCCTCCACTTT. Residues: CASSMGGGAYSPLHF. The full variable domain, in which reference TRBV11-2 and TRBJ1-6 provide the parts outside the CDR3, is EAGVAQSPRYKIIEKRQSVAFWCNPISGHATLYWYQQILGQGPKLLIQFQNNGVVDDSQLPKDRFSAERLKGVDSTLKIQPAKLEDSAVYLCASSMGGGAYSPLHFGNGTRLTVT.

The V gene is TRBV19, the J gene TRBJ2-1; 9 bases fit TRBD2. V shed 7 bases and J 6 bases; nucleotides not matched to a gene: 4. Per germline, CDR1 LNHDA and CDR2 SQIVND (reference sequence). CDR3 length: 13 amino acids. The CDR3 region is CASTRTSVNEQFF. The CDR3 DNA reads TGTGCCAGTACGAGGACTAGCGTCAATGAGCAGTTCTTC.

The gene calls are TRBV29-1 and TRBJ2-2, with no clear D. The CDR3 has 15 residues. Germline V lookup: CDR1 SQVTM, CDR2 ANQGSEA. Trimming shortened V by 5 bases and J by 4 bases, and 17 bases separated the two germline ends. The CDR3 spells CSVTMAESITGELFF. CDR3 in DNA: TGCAGCGTTACTATGGCGGAGTCTATCACCGGGGAGCTGTTTTTT.

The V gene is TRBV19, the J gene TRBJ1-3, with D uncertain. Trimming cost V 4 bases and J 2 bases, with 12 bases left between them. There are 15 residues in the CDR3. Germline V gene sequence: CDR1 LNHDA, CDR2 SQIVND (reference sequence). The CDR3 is CASSNTANAGNTIYF. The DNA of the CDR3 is TGTGCCAGTAGTAATACCGCTAACGCTGGAAACACCATATATTTT. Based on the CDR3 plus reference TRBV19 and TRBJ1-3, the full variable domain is DGGITQSPKYLFRKEGQNVTLSCEQNLNHDAMYWYRQDPGQGLRLIYYSQIVNDFQKGDIAEGYSVSREKKESFPLTVTSAQKNPTAFYLCASSNTANAGNTIYFGEGSWLTVV.

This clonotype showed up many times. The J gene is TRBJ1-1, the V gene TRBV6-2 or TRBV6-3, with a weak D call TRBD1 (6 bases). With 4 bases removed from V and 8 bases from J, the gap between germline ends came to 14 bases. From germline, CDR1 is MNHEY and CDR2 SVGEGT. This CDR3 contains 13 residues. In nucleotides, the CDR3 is TGTGCCAGCAGTTCTTGGCCAGGGGACGAAGCTTTCTTT. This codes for CASSSWPGDEAFF.

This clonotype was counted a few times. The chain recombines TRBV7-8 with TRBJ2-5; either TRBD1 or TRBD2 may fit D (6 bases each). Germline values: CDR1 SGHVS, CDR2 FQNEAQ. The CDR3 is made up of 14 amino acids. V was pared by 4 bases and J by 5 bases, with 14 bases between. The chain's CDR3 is CASSSFGGRETQYF. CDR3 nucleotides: TGTGCCAGCAGCTCTTTCGGGGGCCGGGAGACCCAGTACTTC. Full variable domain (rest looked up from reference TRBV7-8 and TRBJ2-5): GAGVSQSPRYKVAKRGQDVALRCDPISGHVSLFWYQQALGQGPEFLTYFQNEAQLDKSGLPSDRFFAERPEGSVSTLKIQRTQQEDSAVYLCASSSFGGRETQYFGPGTRLLVL.

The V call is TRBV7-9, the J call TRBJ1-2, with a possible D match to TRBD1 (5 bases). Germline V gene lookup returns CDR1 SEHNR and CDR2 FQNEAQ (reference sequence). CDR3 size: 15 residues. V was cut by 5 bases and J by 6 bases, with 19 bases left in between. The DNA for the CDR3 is TGTGCCAGCAGCCCCCGGGGCGTCCTAACAGATGGCTACACCTTC. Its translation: CASSPRGVLTDGYTF.

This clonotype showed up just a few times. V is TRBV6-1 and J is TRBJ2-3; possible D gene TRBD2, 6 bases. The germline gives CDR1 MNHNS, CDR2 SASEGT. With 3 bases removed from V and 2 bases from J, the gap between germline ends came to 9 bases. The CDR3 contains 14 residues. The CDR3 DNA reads TGTGCCAGCAGTGAGGGGGACTCCACAGATACGCAGTATTTT. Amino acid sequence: CASSEGDSTDTQYF.

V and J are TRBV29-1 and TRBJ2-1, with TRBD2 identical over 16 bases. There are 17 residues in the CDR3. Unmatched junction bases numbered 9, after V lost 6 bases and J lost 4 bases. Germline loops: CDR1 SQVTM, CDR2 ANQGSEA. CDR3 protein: CSVAGTSGGASYNEQFF. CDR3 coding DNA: TGCAGCGTAGCCGGGACTAGCGGGGGGGCTTCTTACAATGAGCAGTTCTTC.